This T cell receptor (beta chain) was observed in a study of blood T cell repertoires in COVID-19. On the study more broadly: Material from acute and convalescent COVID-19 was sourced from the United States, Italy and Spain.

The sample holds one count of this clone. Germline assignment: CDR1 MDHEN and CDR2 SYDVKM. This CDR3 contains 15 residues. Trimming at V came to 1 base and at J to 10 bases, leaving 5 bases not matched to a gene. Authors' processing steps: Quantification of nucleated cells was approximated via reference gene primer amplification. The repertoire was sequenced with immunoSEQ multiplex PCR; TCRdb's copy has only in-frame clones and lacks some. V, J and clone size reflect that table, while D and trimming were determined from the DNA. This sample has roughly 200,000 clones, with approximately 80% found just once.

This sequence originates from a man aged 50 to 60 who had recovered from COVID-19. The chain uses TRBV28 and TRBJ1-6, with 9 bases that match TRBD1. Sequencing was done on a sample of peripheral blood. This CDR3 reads CASSLSRTGVSPLHF. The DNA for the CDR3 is TGTGCCAGCAGTTTATCTAGGACAGGGGTGTCACCCCTCCACTTT.